A selection of T cell receptor beta chains follows, all from one sample in a study of T cells of healthy individuals. TCRdb re-called the 5' RACE reads with MiXCR, one entry per CDR3 protein. The repertoire includes around 90,000 distinct CDR3 sequences, 4% to 5.5% of them detected once, and 7.5% sits in the top ten. These receptors came from a female donor in good health. CDR3s include the opening cysteine and the closing phenylalanine or tryptophan. D genes are given only for firm matches. The size of a clone is reported for some rows only, either as once, few or many, or as a class for expanded clones.

DNA	CDR3	D	size	V	J
TGTGCCAGCAGCTTTTTAGGGAGGGGGAAAGAGACCCAGTACTTC	CASSFLGRGKETQYF	-	many	TRBV5-6	TRBJ2-5
TGTGCCAGCAGTTTAGAAAGCGGGAGGGCCGAAGATACGCAGTATTTT	CASSLESGRAEDTQYF	TRBD2	-	TRBV6-2/TRBV6-3	TRBJ2-3
TGCAGTGCTAGAGATCGAGGGAGGGGGGGCTTCCAAAAACTGTTTTTT	CSARDRGRGGFQKLFF	-	many	TRBV20-1	TRBJ1-4
TGTGCCAGCAGCTTAAGGCCGGGGGGACTAGCGGGAGAGACCCAGTACTTC	CASSLRPGGLAGETQYF	TRBD2	many	TRBV7-2	TRBJ2-5
TGTGCCAGCAGACCGCGGACAGGGGACACAAATGGCTACACCTTC	CASRPRTGDTNGYTF	TRBD1	-	TRBV6-2/TRBV6-3	TRBJ1-2
TGCAGCGTTGATCTGGGTTTCTTT	CSVDLGFF	-	many	TRBV29-1	TRBJ1-1
TGCAGCGTTGGGGGTAGCGGGAGCCCCAGGGGTGAGCAGTTCTTC	CSVGGSGSPRGEQFF	TRBD2	few	TRBV29-1	TRBJ2-1
TGCGCCAGCAGCTTGGCCGAGCCGAACACCGGGGAGCTGTTTTTT	CASSLAEPNTGELFF	-	few	TRBV5-1	TRBJ2-2
TGTGCCAGCAGTGATGACAGGAACTACGAGCAGTACTTC	CASSDDRNYEQYF	-	-	TRBV25-1	TRBJ2-7
TGTGCCAGCAGCCTCCGGGACTACGAGCAGTACTTC	CASSLRDYEQYF	-	many	TRBV3-1	TRBJ2-7
TGTGCCAGCAGCCGAGACAGGTTATGGCAGTTCTTC	CASSRDRLWQFF	-	many	TRBV7-9	TRBJ2-1
TGCAGCGTTGAAATGGGGCCAGATACGCAGTATTTT	CSVEMGPDTQYF	-	many	TRBV29-1	TRBJ2-3
TGTGCCAGCAGTTACTCGATCTCAGTGGAGACCCAGTACTTC	CASSYSISVETQYF	-	many	TRBV6-5	TRBJ2-5
TGCAGTGCTAGACCTACTGGGAACAATTCACCCCTCCACTTT	CSARPTGNNSPLHF	-	many	TRBV20-1	TRBJ1-6
TGTGCCAGCAGCCAAGAAATTAGTGCTTGGTGGGAGACCCAGTACTTC	CASSQEISAWWETQYF	-	many	TRBV4-2	TRBJ2-5
TGCAGCGTTGCCCTCCCTGTTAAAATTGTGGGCACTGAAGCTTTCTTT	CSVALPVKIVGTEAFF	-	many	TRBV29-1	TRBJ1-1
TGCGCCAGCAGCCAAGAAGGGACTAGCGGGGGTCCCTCCTACGAGCAGTACTTC	CASSQEGTSGGPSYEQYF	TRBD2	many	TRBV4-1	TRBJ2-7
TGTGCCAGCAGTTACCCGACTAGCGGGAGGAGTTCCTACAATGAGCAGTTCTTC	CASSYPTSGRSSYNEQFF	TRBD2	many	TRBV6-2/TRBV6-3	TRBJ2-1
TGTGCCAGCAGTTCCCCGGGACTGGGGAAATCTGAGCAGTTCTTC	CASSSPGLGKSEQFF	-	-	TRBV28	TRBJ2-1
TGTGCCAGCAGCCCAGGACAGCTCCAAGAGACCCAGTACTTC	CASSPGQLQETQYF	-	many	TRBV11-2	TRBJ2-5
TGTGCCAGCAGACGTACCCCCTCTGGGGCCAACGTCCTGACTTTC	CASRRTPSGANVLTF	-	many	TRBV11-2	TRBJ2-6
TGTGCCATCAGACAGGGGGCGGGTAATCAGCCCCAGCATTTT	CAIRQGAGNQPQHF	TRBD1	many	TRBV10-3	TRBJ1-5
TGTACCAGCAGTTTGAGCGGGAGGGACACCTACGAGCAGTACTTC	CTSSLSGRDTYEQYF	TRBD2	-	TRBV28	TRBJ2-7
TGTGCCAGCAGCGTAGCCGACAACCCCAGAGATAAGCAGTTCTTC	CASSVADNPRDKQFF	-	-	TRBV9	TRBJ2-1
TGTGCCACCAGTGAGGGCGGGAAGAACAATGAGCAGTTCTTC	CATSEGGKNNEQFF	-	-	TRBV24-1	TRBJ2-1
TGTGCCAGCAGTCCGGCAGGGAAATATGAGCAGTTCTTC	CASSPAGKYEQFF	-	many	TRBV28	TRBJ2-1
TGTGCCAGCAGCCAAGATCAGTCGATAGGGGAGTACTTC	CASSQDQSIGEYF	-	many	TRBV3-1	TRBJ2-5
TGTGCCAGCAGCTTGGCACAGGGAAATCAATATGGCTACACCTTC	CASSLAQGNQYGYTF	-	-	TRBV7-6	TRBJ1-2
TGTGCCAGCAGCTTACGAGGGACAGCCACTGGAAACACCATATATTTT	CASSLRGTATGNTIYF	TRBD1	few	TRBV7-8	TRBJ1-3
TGTGCCAGCAGTCATAGCAATGAGCAGTTCTTC	CASSHSNEQFF	-	many	TRBV6-5	TRBJ2-1
TGCAGTGCCTCCAAATGGGGCGAGCAGTACTTC	CSASKWGEQYF	-	many	TRBV20-1	TRBJ2-7
TGCAGTGCCACCACAGGGTTTAATACCGGGGAGCTGTTTTTT	CSATTGFNTGELFF	-	many	TRBV20-1	TRBJ2-2
TGCAGCGTTCTCCGGGACCCAACCTCAGGCCCTTACAATGAGCAGTTCTTC	CSVLRDPTSGPYNEQFF	-	many	TRBV29-1	TRBJ2-1
TGCGCCAGCAGCCAAGGGGGCGGCAGTAATGAAAAACTGTTTTTT	CASSQGGGSNEKLFF	-	-	TRBV4-3	TRBJ1-4
TGTGCCTGGAGTTGGGACGGCAACACTGAAGCTTTCTTT	CAWSWDGNTEAFF	-	many	TRBV30	TRBJ1-1
TGTGCCTGGAGTTTTTGGGGCATGAACACTGAAGCTTTCTTT	CAWSFWGMNTEAFF	-	few	TRBV30	TRBJ1-1
TGTGCCAGCAGCTGGGACCCCAATACAAATGAGCAGTTCTTC	CASSWDPNTNEQFF	-	many	TRBV7-9	TRBJ2-1
TGCAGCGTTGGTACTTCCGGGGCCAACGTCCTGACTTTC	CSVGTSGANVLTF	-	-	TRBV29-1	TRBJ2-6
TGCGCCAGCAGCTTGGAAGTCCCCTCTGGGGCCAACGTCCTGACTTTC	CASSLEVPSGANVLTF	-	many	TRBV5-1	TRBJ2-6
TGCAGTGCTAAACCGGGACAGGGATCCTACGAGCAGTACTTC	CSAKPGQGSYEQYF	TRBD1	many	TRBV20-1	TRBJ2-7
TGTGCCAGCAGTCCCACACCGGGACTGATGAACACTGAAGCTTTCTTT	CASSPTPGLMNTEAFF	-	many	TRBV27	TRBJ1-1